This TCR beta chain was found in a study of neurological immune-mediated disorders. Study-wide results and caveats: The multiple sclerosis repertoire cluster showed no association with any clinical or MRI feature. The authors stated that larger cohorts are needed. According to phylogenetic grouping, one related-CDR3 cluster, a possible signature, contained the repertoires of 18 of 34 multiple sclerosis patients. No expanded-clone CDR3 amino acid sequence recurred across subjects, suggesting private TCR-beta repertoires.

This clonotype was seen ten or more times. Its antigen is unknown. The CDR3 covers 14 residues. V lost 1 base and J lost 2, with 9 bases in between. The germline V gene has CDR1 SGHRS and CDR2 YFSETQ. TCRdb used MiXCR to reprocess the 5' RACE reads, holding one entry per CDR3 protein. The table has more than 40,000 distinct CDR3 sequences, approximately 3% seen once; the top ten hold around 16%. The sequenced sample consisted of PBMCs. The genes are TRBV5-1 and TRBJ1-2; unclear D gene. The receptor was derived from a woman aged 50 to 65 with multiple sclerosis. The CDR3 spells CASSLRQGNYGYTF. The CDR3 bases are TGCGCCAGCAGCTTGAGACAAGGCAACTATGGCTACACCTTC.